This T cell receptor beta chain originates from a study of cytomegalovirus exposure and HLA in healthy donors. For the study at large: The platform used for the 120 or so validation repertoires matched that of the approximately 670 first-cohort repertoires, a later analysis reported.

Study-wide findings and caveats: There were a few CMV-associated chains whose specificity for CMV antigens was confirmed in vitro.

CDR3 length: 13 residues. The germline V gene has CDR1 SQVTM and CDR2 ANQGSEA. Comments on this clone: Its cognate antigen is unknown.

The data were produced by immunoSEQ multiplex PCR, yet TCRdb's version contains in-frame clones alone and is incomplete. The sample has some 80,000 clones, roughly 95% seen once. The clonotype originates from a woman between 18 and 29 years old in good health and CMV-seronegative. The chain carries TRBV29-1 and TRBJ1-1; 7 nucleotides line up with TRBD1. Sequencing input: PBMCs. CDR3 sequence (DNA): TGCACCTCGAGGGCCAGGGGGGCCACTGAAGCTTTCTTT. This translates into CTSRARGATEAFF. Together with reference TRBV29-1 and TRBJ1-1, the CDR3 gives the full variable domain: SAVISQKPSRDICQRGTSLTIQCQVDSQVTMMFWYRQQPGQSLTLIATANQGSEATYESGFVIDKFPISRPNLTFSTLTVSNMSPEDSSIYLCTSRARGATEAFFGQGTRLTVV.